This T cell receptor (beta chain) was recovered during a study of blood T cell repertoires in COVID-19. On the study more broadly: Samples came from the United States, Italy and Spain, spanning acute and convalescent COVID-19.

How the authors handled the data: Reference gene primer amplification gave nucleated cell count estimates. Method: immunoSEQ multiplex PCR; TCRdb's copy keeps in-frame clones and lacks some. Clone size and the V and J calls come from that table; the DNA yielded D and trimming. The sample lists a few hundred thousand clones; 70% to 90% were seen once. Trimming cost V 5 bases and J 4 bases; bases outside gene matches: 8. Germline V gene lookup returns CDR1 SGHVS and CDR2 FNYEAQ. The CDR3 contains 15 residues. What was sequenced was PBMCs or T cells enriched from blood (not recorded which). The chain uses TRBV7-6 and TRBJ1-1; the match to TRBD1 covers 9 bases. The clonotype comes from a woman between 50 and 59 years old who had been exposed to COVID-19. The CDR3 is CASSPQTGGITEAFF. The CDR3 DNA reads as TGTGCCAGCAGCCCTCAGACAGGGGGGATCACTGAAGCTTTCTTT.